The 27 T cell receptor beta chains presented below share a single source sample, sequenced in a study of siplizumab effects on memory and regulatory T cells. Sequencing was performed with immunoSEQ multiplex PCR; in TCRdb, only in-frame clones are kept and a portion is missing. The sample lists approximately 100,000 clones, about 91% occurring once. Sample: CD4+ T cells sorted from blood. The receptors were gathered from a human donor in good health. Some clones in this sample may be carry-over from other donors' samples.

This chain's CDR3 is CASSQGETRGTQYF. The CDR3 bases are TGCGCCAGCAGCCAAGGAGAGACTAGGGGTACGCAGTATTTT. The gene calls are TRBV4-1 and TRBJ2-3; D perhaps matches TRBD2 (6 bases). Germline values: CDR1 MGHRA, CDR2 YSYEKL. The CDR3 loop spans 14 amino acids. The ends were cut back, 1 base at V and 8 bases at J, with 13 bases in the middle.

This clone was picked up one time. This rearrangement joins TRBV2 to TRBJ2-5, with TRBD2 matching over 12 bases. CDR1 and CDR2 (germline): SNHLY, FYNNEI. The CDR3 is made up of 14 amino acids. V dropped 8 bases and J dropped 5; count of bases not matched to a gene: 6. The CDR3 DNA is TGTGCCAGCGCTAGCGGGAGGGCCGGGGAGACCCAGTACTTC. It yields the protein CASASGRAGETQYF.

The CDR3 loop is CASSIGTVHTGELFF. The CDR3 DNA follows: TGCGCCAGCTCGATCGGGACAGTACACACCGGGGAGCTGTTTTTT. The V gene is TRBV5-1, the J gene TRBJ2-2; 7 bases line up with TRBD1. Germline V gene lookup returns CDR1 SGHRS and CDR2 YFSETQ. The CDR3 sequence is 15 residues long. The J segment lost 3 bases and the V segment lost 7 bases, leaving 9 bases of the junction unmatched.

The chain couples TRBV6-5 to TRBJ1-2; D is unclear. The CDR3 extends over 16 amino acids. CDR1 and CDR2 from the germline V gene are MNHEY and SVGAGI. Trimming left V 0 bases short and J 1 base short, with 12 bases between. The CDR3 reads CASSYSRRGDNYGYTF. In nucleotides, the CDR3 is TGTGCCAGCAGTTACTCAAGAAGAGGAGATAACTATGGCTACACCTTC.

In its sample, this clone was seen once. The gene calls are TRBV19 and TRBJ1-2, with D possibly TRBD1 on 6 matching bases. CDR1 LNHDA and CDR2 SQIVND come from the germline V gene (reference sequence). CDR3 length: 12 residues. Trimming took off 4 bases at V and 8 bases at J, with 11 bases between the two ends. The CDR3 protein is CASSRSGVGYTF. In nucleotides, the CDR3 is TGTGCCAGTAGTAGATCAGGGGTAGGCTACACCTTC.

The count of this clone is one. The gene calls are TRBV6-1 and TRBJ1-1; maybe TRBD1 (5 bases). Deletions cut 8 bases from V and 6 bases from J, with 13 bases between. CDR3 length equals 12 residues. From germline, CDR1 is MNHNS and CDR2 SASEGT. In nucleotides, the CDR3 is TGTGCCAGCGGTGCCAGGGTCGCTGAAGCTTTCTTT. It specifies CASGARVAEAFF.

The J gene is TRBJ1-2, the V gene TRBV28; D is uncertain. V was cut by 5 bases and J by 8 bases, with 9 bases left in between. Germline values: CDR1 MDHEN, CDR2 SYDVKM. CDR3 size: 11 residues. The chain's CDR3 is CASSPGRGYTF. The CDR3 DNA follows: TGTGCCAGCAGTCCCGGACGCGGCTACACCTTC.

The chain links TRBV10-1 to TRBJ2-1, with TRBD2 matching 9 bases. Looked up from germline, CDR1 is WNHNN and CDR2 is SYGVQD (reference sequence). The CDR3 spans 14 residues. With 7 bases clipped from V and 7 bases from J, the junction kept 8 bases outside the gene matches. CDR3 DNA sequence: TGCGCCAGCATACGCGGGAGGGCCCCGAATGAGCAGTTCTTC. Translation: CASIRGRAPNEQFF.

This sequence joins TRBV28 and TRBJ2-4, with no clear D. CDR3 length: 12 residues. V lost 5 bases and J 12 bases, leaving 14 bases between the germline ends. CDR1 and CDR2 from the germline V gene are MDHEN and SYDVKM. CDR3 bases: TGTGCCAGCAGTCCAAACCAGAGGAATCAGTACTTC. The encoded protein is CASSPNQRNQYF.

This chain uses TRBV18 with TRBJ2-5, with 13 bases that match TRBD2. The CDR3 runs to 18 residues. V trimming: 0 bases; J trimming: 2 bases; junction bases outside the gene matches: 6. Germline V gene data show CDR1 as KGHSH and CDR2 as LQKENI. The CDR3 coding sequence is TGTGCCAGCTCACCACCCAAACTAGCGGGAGGGCCTCAAGAGACCCAGTACTTC. Translating gives CASSPPKLAGGPQETQYF.

The rearrangement joins TRBV28 to TRBJ1-2, with 7 positions matching TRBD1. CDR1 and CDR2 from the germline V gene are MDHEN and SYDVKM. J was trimmed by 1 base and V by 3 bases; bases with no gene match: 2. The CDR3 runs 14 residues. The CDR3 DNA is TGTGCCAGCAGTTTCGGGACAGTTAACTATGGCTACACCTTC. Its protein is CASSFGTVNYGYTF.

This chain links TRBV28 with TRBJ2-1, with 7 bases that match TRBD1. This CDR3 is built from 13 residues. Germline trimming cut 6 bases from V and 5 bases from J; bases unmatched to any gene: 4. The germline gives CDR1 MDHEN, CDR2 SYDVKM. In DNA form, the CDR3 reads TGTGCCAGCAGCTTGGACAGGAACAATGAGCAGTTCTTC. Translating it yields CASSLDRNNEQFF.

Here the CDR3 DNA reads TGTGCCAGCAGCCCACCGACTGGGGAGACCCAGTACTTC. Encoded protein: CASSPPTGETQYF. V and J are TRBV9 and TRBJ2-5; D remains ambiguous. The CDR3 contains 13 residues. CDR1 is SGDLS, CDR2 YYNGEE, per germline. V lost 4 bases and J 5 bases, leaving 12 bases between the germline ends. The full variable domain, completed using reference TRBV9 and TRBJ2-5, is DSGVTQTPKHLITATGQRVTLRCSPRSGDLSVYWYQQSLDQGLQFLIQYYNGEERAKGNILERFSAQQFPDLHSELNLSSLELGDSALYFCASSPPTGETQYFGPGTRLLVL.

The chain carries TRBV10-3 and TRBJ2-7; the match to TRBD2 covers 10 bases. J gave up 5 bases and V 3 bases, and 22 bases lay outside the gene matches. The CDR3 contains 20 residues. Germline CDR1 and CDR2: ENHRY and SYGVKD. This chain's CDR3 is CAISDLSGRGLRLAGHEQYF. The CDR3 coding sequence is TGTGCCATCAGTGACCTCAGCGGGAGGGGACTTCGACTAGCGGGCCACGAGCAGTACTTC.

Concerning this clone itself: The identical CDR3 is also encoded by other nucleotide sequences in the sample. The rearrangement links TRBV18 to TRBJ2-5; D ambiguous. The CDR3 runs 12 residues. With 2 bases removed from V and 1 base from J, the gap between germline ends came to 2 bases. Germline V gene sequence: CDR1 KGHSH, CDR2 LQKENI. The DNA for the CDR3 is TGTGCCAGCTCACCAATCCAAGAGACCCAGTACTTC. Amino acids: CASSPIQETQYF.

V usage is TRBV28 and J usage is TRBJ1-2; tentative D call: TRBD1 (6 bases). V was trimmed by 7 bases and J by 10 bases, leaving 25 bases between them. The CDR3 length is 15 residues. From germline, CDR1 is MDHEN and CDR2 SYDVKM. In nucleotides, the CDR3 is TGTGCCAGCAACACTGGGGGCGGGACAAAACCCCTCTACACCTTC. Translated, it gives CASNTGGGTKPLYTF.

The chain is built from TRBV18 and TRBJ2-3; possibly TRBD1 for D (5 bases). Germline CDR1 KGHSH, CDR2 LQKENI. The CDR3 sequence is 16 residues long. The V end lost 3 bases, the J end lost 0 bases, and 13 bases lay between the germline ends. The CDR3 sequence: CASSPFGAESTDTQYF. In DNA form, the CDR3 reads TGTGCCAGCTCACCTTTTGGGGCGGAAAGCACAGATACGCAGTATTTT. Based on the CDR3 plus reference TRBV18 and TRBJ2-3, the full variable domain is NAGVMQNPRHLVRRRGQEARLRCSPMKGHSHVYWYRQLPEEGLKFMVYLQKENIIDESGMPKERFSAEFPKEGPSILRIQQVVRGDSAAYFCASSPFGAESTDTQYFGPGTRLTVL.

The chain employs TRBV11-2 and TRBJ2-1, with D possibly matching TRBD1 (6 bases). Germline V gives CDR1 SGHAT, CDR2 FQNNGV. The CDR3 runs 15 residues. The V end was cut by 5 bases, the J end by 7 bases, with 18 bases between. Here the CDR3 reads CASSPQRQGWNEQFF. The CDR3 DNA sequence: TGTGCCAGCAGCCCTCAGAGGCAGGGGTGGAATGAGCAGTTCTTC.

The rearrangement joins TRBV30 to TRBJ1-1; a possible D gene is TRBD1 (5 bases). Germline CDR1 and CDR2: GTSNPN and SVGIG (reference sequence). The CDR3 covers 14 residues. Trimming took off 4 bases at V and 1 base at J, with 13 bases between the two ends. In DNA, the CDR3 is TGTGCCTGGATCGAGGACACCGAGAACACTGAAGCTTTCTTT. Its translation is CAWIEDTENTEAFF.

The count of this clone is one. The chain recombines TRBV7-2 with TRBJ2-7; no reliable D call. The CDR3 totals 13 residues. Germline CDR1 reads SGHTA; CDR2 reads FQGNSA. V lost 5 bases and J lost 0, with 8 bases in between. CDR3 sequence: CASSRPTSYEQYF. CDR3 DNA sequence: TGTGCCAGCAGCCGACCTACCTCCTACGAGCAGTACTTC. The variable domain in full, completed from reference TRBV7-2 and TRBJ2-7, reads GAGVSQSPSNKVTEKGKDVELRCDPISGHTALYWYRQSLGQGLEFLIYFQGNSAPDKSGLPSDRFSAERTGGSVSTLTIQRTQQEDSAVYLCASSRPTSYEQYFGPGTRLTVT.

In DNA form, the CDR3 reads TGCAGCGTTGCCGTTACTGGGGCCAACGTCCTGACTTTC. Translating it yields CSVAVTGANVLTF. This chain connects TRBV29-1 to TRBJ2-6; D is ambiguous. Trimming pared 4 bases from V and 2 bases from J, leaving 6 bases between. The CDR3 is 13 residues long. Per germline, CDR1 SQVTM and CDR2 ANQGSEA.

This clone was counted a single time. The V and J genes are TRBV7-8 and TRBJ1-6; 10 bases are a match to TRBD1. The V gene's germline CDR1 is SGHVS and CDR2 FQNEAQ. The CDR3 loop spans 16 amino acids. Germline trimming cut 3 bases from V and 10 bases from J; bases unmatched to any gene: 9. The CDR3 DNA follows: TGTGCCAGCAGCTTTGAGACAGGGGGCGCTGGGTCACCCCTCCACTTT. It translates to CASSFETGGAGSPLHF.

The V and J genes are TRBV5-4 and TRBJ1-2; 8 bases align to TRBD1. This CDR3 is 15 amino acids long. Germline V lookup: CDR1 SGHNT, CDR2 YYREEE (reference sequence). With 3 bases clipped from V and 2 bases from J, the junction kept 6 bases outside the gene matches. The CDR3: CASSYRGRDNYGYTF. The DNA of the CDR3 is TGTGCCAGCAGCTACAGGGGGAGGGACAACTATGGCTACACCTTC. The full variable domain, completed using reference TRBV5-4 and TRBJ1-2, is ETGVTQSPTHLIKTRGQQVTLRCSSQSGHNTVSWYQQALGQGPQFIFQYYREEENGRGNFPPRFSGLQFPNYSSELNVNALELDDSALYLCASSYRGRDNYGYTFGSGTRLTVV.

In this sample, this clone turned up once. The chain couples TRBV11-3 to TRBJ2-1; 12 bases are shared with TRBD1. This CDR3 has 17 amino acids. The ends lost 6 bases at V and 9 bases at J; junction bases unmatched: 15. Per the germline V gene, CDR1 is SGHNT and CDR2 is YENEEA. The CDR3 loop reads CASSPGTGGEINGEQFF. CDR3 DNA sequence: TGTGCCAGCAGTCCGGGGACAGGGGGCGAAATAAACGGTGAGCAGTTCTTC. Supplemented by reference TRBV11-3 and TRBJ2-1, the full variable domain reads EAGVVQSPRYKIIEKKQPVAFWCNPISGHNTLYWYLQNLGQGPELLIRYENEEAVDDSQLPKDRFSAERLKGVDSTLKIQPAELGDSAVYLCASSPGTGGEINGEQFFGPGTRLTVL.

V and J are TRBV18 and TRBJ2-3, with TRBD2 identical over 9 bases. Germline CDR1 is KGHSH and CDR2 is LQKENI. There are 15 residues in the CDR3. Trimming took 3 bases from V and 2 from J; bases not matched to a gene: 3. The CDR3 DNA sequence: TGTGCCAGCTCACCGGGACTAGCCGTCACAGATACGCAGTATTTT. Amino acids: CASSPGLAVTDTQYF. The whole variable domain, filled in from reference TRBV18 and TRBJ2-3, reads NAGVMQNPRHLVRRRGQEARLRCSPMKGHSHVYWYRQLPEEGLKFMVYLQKENIIDESGMPKERFSAEFPKEGPSILRIQQVVRGDSAAYFCASSPGLAVTDTQYFGPGTRLTVL.

This rearrangement joins TRBV4-1 to TRBJ1-6; 8 bases align to TRBD1. J gave up 6 bases and V 5 bases, and 12 bases lay outside the gene matches. This CDR3 region has 17 residues. Germline assignment: CDR1 MGHRA and CDR2 YSYEKL. DNA for the CDR3: TGCGCCAGCAGCACCAAGCCCAACGACAGGGGTAATTCACCCCTCCACTTT. It translates to CASSTKPNDRGNSPLHF.

The chain is built from TRBV25-1 and TRBJ2-5, with 8 bases lining up with TRBD2. The junction had 2 bases not matched to a gene; V was cut back by 0 bases and J by 5 bases. The CDR3 length is 14 residues. Germline V lookup: CDR1 MGHDK, CDR2 SYGVNS. The CDR3 DNA reads as TGTGCCAGCAGTGAATATTCGGGGGGGGAGACCCAGTACTTC. Protein product: CASSEYSGGETQYF.